This is a list of T cell receptor beta chains from one sample in a study of cytomegalovirus exposure and HLA in healthy donors. Data came from immunoSEQ multiplex PCR; TCRdb stores just in-frame clones and leaves some out. This table holds 130,000 to 150,000 clones, about 87% found once. Input material: PBMCs. These TCRs come from a man between 18 and 35 years old in good health and CMV-seropositive. Each CDR3 is given with its conserved first and last residue. The D gene is left open where the match is weak. Clone size is not always given. Where it is, it says once, few, many or a class for expanded clones.

D gene	V gene	J gene	clone size	CDR3 protein	CDR3 DNA
-	TRBV5-1	TRBJ2-5	-	CASNPGNQETQYF	TGCGCCAGCAACCCTGGCAACCAAGAGACCCAGTACTTC
TRBD2	TRBV28	TRBJ2-7	-	CASTPQRGDYEQYF	TGTGCCAGCACCCCCCAGCGGGGGGATTACGAGCAGTACTTC
-	TRBV7-8	TRBJ2-2	-	CASSLRQNTGELFF	TGTGCCAGCAGCTTGAGACAGAACACCGGGGAGCTGTTTTTT
-	TRBV5-6	TRBJ1-1	-	CASRRAGGWTFF	TGTGCCAGCAGGCGCGCCGGGGGTTGGACTTTCTTT
-	TRBV6-1	TRBJ1-3	-	CASSVRGSGNTIYF	TGTGCCAGCAGTGTACGGGGCTCTGGAAACACCATATATTTT
-	TRBV5-1	TRBJ2-3	-	CASSLGHRDVTDTQYF	TGCGCCAGCAGCTTGGGTCACAGGGACGTCACAGATACGCAGTATTTT
-	TRBV2	TRBJ1-2	few	CASTSPRAQTNYGYTF	TGTGCCAGCACCTCCCCCAGGGCACAAACTAACTATGGCTACACCTTC
-	TRBV5-1	TRBJ2-2	-	CASSPPREHTGELFF	TGCGCCAGCAGCCCCCCACGGGAACACACCGGGGAGCTGTTTTTT
-	TRBV27	TRBJ1-1	-	CASSPGGVNTEAFF	TGTGCCAGCAGTCCCGGCGGGGTGAACACTGAAGCTTTCTTT
-	TRBV4-1	TRBJ1-1	-	CASSSYERYTEAFF	TGCGCCAGCAGCTCCTACGAGAGGTACACTGAAGCTTTCTTT
-	TRBV7-9	TRBJ1-5	-	CASSLRDWPQHF	TGTGCCAGCAGCTTAAGGGACTGGCCCCAGCATTTT
TRBD1	TRBV19	TRBJ2-7	few	CASSIGQGFEQYF	TGTGCCAGTAGTATAGGACAGGGGTTCGAGCAGTACTTC
-	TRBV15	TRBJ1-2	-	CATSRGQTYGYTF	TGTGCCACCAGCAGAGGACAGACCTATGGCTACACCTTC
TRBD2	TRBV5-1	TRBJ2-7	-	CASSLESGLAGNSYEQYF	TGCGCCAGCAGCCTCGAATCGGGACTAGCGGGAAACTCCTACGAGCAGTACTTC
-	TRBV6-1	TRBJ2-7	-	CASLWGSLGPYEQYF	TGTGCCAGCCTGTGGGGCTCCTTGGGCCCCTACGAGCAGTACTTC
TRBD1	TRBV15	TRBJ1-4	-	CASGTVNEKLFF	TGTGCATCCGGGACAGTTAATGAAAAACTGTTTTTT
-	TRBV30	TRBJ2-7	-	CAWADTATYEQYF	TGTGCCTGGGCCGACACGGCGACCTACGAGCAGTACTTC
-	TRBV5-6	TRBJ1-2	-	CASSLGRDYGYTF	TGTGCCAGCAGCTTAGGGAGGGACTATGGCTACACCTTC
-	TRBV30	TRBJ1-5	-	CAWSPGPSNQPQHF	TGTGCCTGGAGCCCAGGGCCCAGCAATCAGCCCCAGCATTTT
-	TRBV18	TRBJ1-2	-	CASSPPPDPGYGYTF	TGTGCCAGCTCACCACCGCCAGACCCGGGCTATGGCTACACCTTC
-	TRBV6-1	TRBJ1-5	-	CASSPNGGTLDF	TGTGCCAGCAGTCCAAACGGGGGGACTTTGGATTTT
-	TRBV9	TRBJ1-2	-	CASSPDRNYGYTF	TGTGCCAGCAGCCCAGACAGGAATTATGGCTACACCTTC
TRBD1	TRBV5-4	TRBJ2-7	-	CASSWGTDTYEQYF	TGTGCCAGCAGCTGGGGGACAGATACCTACGAGCAGTACTTC
-	TRBV6-6	TRBJ1-1	-	CASLVYEGRDTEAFF	TGTGCCAGCCTCGTATACGAGGGCCGCGACACTGAAGCTTTCTTT
-	TRBV28	TRBJ2-4	-	CASNYQSEAKDIQYF	TGTGCCAGCAATTATCAGAGTGAGGCCAAGGACATTCAGTACTTC
TRBD1	TRBV30	TRBJ2-7	-	CACSQGTYEQYF	TGTGCCTGTTCACAGGGGACCTACGAGCAGTACTTC
-	TRBV29-1	TRBJ2-1	-	CSVESSSYNEQFF	TGCAGCGTTGAAAGTAGCTCCTACAATGAGCAGTTCTTC
-	TRBV5-1	TRBJ2-7	-	CASSLDRAYEQYF	TGCGCCAGCAGCTTGGACAGGGCCTACGAGCAGTACTTC
TRBD1	TRBV2	TRBJ1-5	-	CASGGQGVSPQHF	TGTGCCAGCGGAGGACAGGGTGTTTCGCCCCAGCATTTT
-	TRBV6-5	TRBJ2-7	-	CASSRADPHTYEQYF	TGTGCCAGCAGCCGTGCAGATCCCCATACCTACGAGCAGTACTTC
TRBD2	TRBV5-1	TRBJ2-5	few	CASSTLAGGPIRETQYF	TGCGCCAGCAGCACATTAGCGGGAGGGCCTATACGAGAGACCCAGTACTTC
-	TRBV5-1	TRBJ1-1	few	CASKRALNTEAFF	TGCGCCAGCAAGCGGGCATTGAACACTGAAGCTTTCTTT